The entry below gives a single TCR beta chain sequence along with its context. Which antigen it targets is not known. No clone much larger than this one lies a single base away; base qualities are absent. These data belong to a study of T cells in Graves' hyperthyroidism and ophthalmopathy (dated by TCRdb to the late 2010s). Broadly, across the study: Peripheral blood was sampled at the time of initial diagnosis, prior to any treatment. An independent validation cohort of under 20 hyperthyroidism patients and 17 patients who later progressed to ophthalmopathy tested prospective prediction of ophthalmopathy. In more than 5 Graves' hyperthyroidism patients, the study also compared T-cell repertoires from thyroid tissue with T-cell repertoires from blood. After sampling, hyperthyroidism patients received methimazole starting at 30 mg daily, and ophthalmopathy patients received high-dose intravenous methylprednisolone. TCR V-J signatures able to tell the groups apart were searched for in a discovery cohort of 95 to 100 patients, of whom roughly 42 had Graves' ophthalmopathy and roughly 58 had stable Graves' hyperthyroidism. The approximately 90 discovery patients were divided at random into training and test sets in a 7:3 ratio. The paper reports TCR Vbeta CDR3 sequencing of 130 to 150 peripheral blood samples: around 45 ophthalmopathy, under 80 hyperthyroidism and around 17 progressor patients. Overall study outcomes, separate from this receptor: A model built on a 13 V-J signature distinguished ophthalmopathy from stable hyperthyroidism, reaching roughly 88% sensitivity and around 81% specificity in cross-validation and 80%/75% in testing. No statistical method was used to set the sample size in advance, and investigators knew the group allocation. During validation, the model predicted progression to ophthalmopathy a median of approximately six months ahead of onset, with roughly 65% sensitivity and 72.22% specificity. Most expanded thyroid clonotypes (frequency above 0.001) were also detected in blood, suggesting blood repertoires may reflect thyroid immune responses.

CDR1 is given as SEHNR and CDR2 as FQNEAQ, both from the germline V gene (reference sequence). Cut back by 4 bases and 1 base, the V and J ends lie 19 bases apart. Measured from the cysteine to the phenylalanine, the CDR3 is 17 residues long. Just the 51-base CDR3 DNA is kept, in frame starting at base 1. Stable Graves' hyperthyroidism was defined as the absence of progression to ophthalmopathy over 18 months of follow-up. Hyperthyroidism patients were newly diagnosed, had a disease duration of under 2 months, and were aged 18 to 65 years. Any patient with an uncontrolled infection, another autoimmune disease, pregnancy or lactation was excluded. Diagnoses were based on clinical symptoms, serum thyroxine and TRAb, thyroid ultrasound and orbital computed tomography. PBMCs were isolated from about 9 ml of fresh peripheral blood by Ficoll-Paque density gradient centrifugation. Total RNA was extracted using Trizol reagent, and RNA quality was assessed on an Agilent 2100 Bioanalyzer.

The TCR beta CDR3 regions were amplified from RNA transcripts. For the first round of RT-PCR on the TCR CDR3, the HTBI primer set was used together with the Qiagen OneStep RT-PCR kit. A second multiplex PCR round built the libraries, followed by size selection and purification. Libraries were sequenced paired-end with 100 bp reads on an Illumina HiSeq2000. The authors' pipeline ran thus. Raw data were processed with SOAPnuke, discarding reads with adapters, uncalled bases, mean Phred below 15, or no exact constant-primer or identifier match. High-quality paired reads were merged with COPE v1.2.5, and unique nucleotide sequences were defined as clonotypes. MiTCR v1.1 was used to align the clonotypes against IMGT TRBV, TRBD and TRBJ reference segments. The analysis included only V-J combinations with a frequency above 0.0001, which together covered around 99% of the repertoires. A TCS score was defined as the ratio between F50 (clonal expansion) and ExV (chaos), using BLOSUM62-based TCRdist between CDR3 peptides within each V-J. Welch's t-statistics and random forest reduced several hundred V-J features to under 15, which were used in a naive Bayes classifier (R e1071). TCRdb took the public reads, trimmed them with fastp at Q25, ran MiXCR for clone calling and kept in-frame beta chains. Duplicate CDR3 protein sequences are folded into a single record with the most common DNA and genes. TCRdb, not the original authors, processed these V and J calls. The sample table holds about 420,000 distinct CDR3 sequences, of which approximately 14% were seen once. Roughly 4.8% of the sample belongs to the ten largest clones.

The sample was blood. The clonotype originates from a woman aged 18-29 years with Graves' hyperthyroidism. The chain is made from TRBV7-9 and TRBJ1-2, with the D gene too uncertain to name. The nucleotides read TGTGCCAGCAGCTCAAAAAAGATACGGGTCGGTAACTATGGCTACACCTTC. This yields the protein CASSSKKIRVGNYGYTF.